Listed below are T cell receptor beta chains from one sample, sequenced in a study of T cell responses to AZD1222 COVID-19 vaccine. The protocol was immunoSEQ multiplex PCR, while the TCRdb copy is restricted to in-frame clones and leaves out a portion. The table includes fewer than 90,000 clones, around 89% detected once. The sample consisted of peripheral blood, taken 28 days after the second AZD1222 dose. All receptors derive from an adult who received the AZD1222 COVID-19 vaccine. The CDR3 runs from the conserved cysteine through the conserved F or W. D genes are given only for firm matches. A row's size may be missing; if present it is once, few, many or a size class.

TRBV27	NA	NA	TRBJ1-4	TGTGCCAGCAGTTGGATTGGGGGGAAAGGTGAAAAACTGTTTTTT	CASSWIGGKGEKLFF
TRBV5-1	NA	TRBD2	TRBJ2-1	TGCGCCAGCAGCTTGGAGGAGTCGGCGGGGGGCTATGAGCAGTTCTTC	CASSLEESAGGYEQFF
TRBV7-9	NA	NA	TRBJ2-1	TGTGCCAGCAGCTTAGCGCTCGGCAAAAGGAGATACAATGAGCAGTTCTTC	CASSLALGKRRYNEQFF
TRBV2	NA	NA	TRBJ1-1	TGTGCCAGCAGTGACATTGTGGGGGCGGGCACTGAAGCTTTCTTT	CASSDIVGAGTEAFF
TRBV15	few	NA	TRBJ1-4	TGTGCCACCAGCAGAGACAGTTCCGGTAATGAAAAACTGTTTTTT	CATSRDSSGNEKLFF
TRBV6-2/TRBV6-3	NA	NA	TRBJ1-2	TGTGCCAGCAGTTACTCGGCAGGCTCCGGAAACTATGGCTACACCTTC	CASSYSAGSGNYGYTF
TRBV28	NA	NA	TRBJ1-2	TGTGCCAGCAGCCCCGGGGGGCTGTCTAACTATGGCTACACCTTC	CASSPGGLSNYGYTF
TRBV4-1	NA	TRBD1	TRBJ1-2	TGCGCCAGCAGCCAAGGCATGGGACAGGGGGCGTCGGGTGGCTACACCTTC	CASSQGMGQGASGGYTF
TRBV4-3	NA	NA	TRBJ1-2	TGCGCCAGCTCAAGCAGGGCAGGATCAGTCTATGGCTACACCTTC	CASSSRAGSVYGYTF
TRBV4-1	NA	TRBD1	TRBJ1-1	TGCGCCAGCAGCCCGGACAGGTTTTTTTCCACTGAAGCTTTCTTT	CASSPDRFFSTEAFF
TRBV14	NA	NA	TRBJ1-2	TGTGCCAGCAGCCAAGGGGGCGGCAGACATCCTTCCTCCTATGGCTACACCTTC	CASSQGGGRHPSSYGYTF
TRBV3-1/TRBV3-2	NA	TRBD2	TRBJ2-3	TGTGCCAGCAGCCCCAGACTAGCGGGCACAGATACGCAGTATTTT	CASSPRLAGTDTQYF